These 2 T cell receptor beta chains share one sample of origin, sequenced in a study of blood T cell repertoires in COVID-19. Clones were read by immunoSEQ multiplex PCR, and TCRdb kept only the in-frame ones, dropping some. This table holds around 200,000 clones, under 90% found once. The sequenced material came from peripheral blood. These receptors originate from a human donor in a cohort sampled during active COVID-19.

V usage is TRBV3-1 (or the pseudogene TRBV3-2) and J usage is TRBJ1-4; no clear D gene. The CDR3 spans 14 residues. V was clipped by 2 bases and J by 5 bases, with 9 bases between them. Looked up from germline, CDR1 is LGHDT and CDR2 is YNNKEL (reference sequence). CDR3 amino acids: CASSQLARNEKLFF. In DNA, the CDR3 is TGTGCCAGCAGCCAATTAGCGCGAAATGAAAAACTGTTTTTT.

The CDR3 region is CASSSSGSSRSEQYF. The CDR3 nucleotides read TGTGCCAGCAGCTCCTCCGGCAGCTCGAGGTCGGAGCAGTACTTC. The rearrangement links TRBV21-1 to TRBJ2-7; TRBD2, the table's D call, was not compared with the DNA. TRBV21-1 has pseudogene status. CDR3 length: 15 amino acids.